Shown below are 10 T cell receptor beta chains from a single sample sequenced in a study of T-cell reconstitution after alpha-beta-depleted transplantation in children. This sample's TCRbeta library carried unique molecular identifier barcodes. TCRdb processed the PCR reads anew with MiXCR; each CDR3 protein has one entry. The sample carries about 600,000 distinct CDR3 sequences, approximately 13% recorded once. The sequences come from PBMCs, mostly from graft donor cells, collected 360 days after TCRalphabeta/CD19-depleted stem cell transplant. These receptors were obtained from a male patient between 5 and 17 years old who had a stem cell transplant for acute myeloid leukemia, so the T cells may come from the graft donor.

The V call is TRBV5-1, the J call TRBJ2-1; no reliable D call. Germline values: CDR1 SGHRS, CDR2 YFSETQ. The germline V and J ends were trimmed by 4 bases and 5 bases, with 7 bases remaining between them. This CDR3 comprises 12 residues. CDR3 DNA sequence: TGCGCCAGCAGCGACCGGGACAATGAGCAGTTCTTC. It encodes CASSDRDNEQFF.

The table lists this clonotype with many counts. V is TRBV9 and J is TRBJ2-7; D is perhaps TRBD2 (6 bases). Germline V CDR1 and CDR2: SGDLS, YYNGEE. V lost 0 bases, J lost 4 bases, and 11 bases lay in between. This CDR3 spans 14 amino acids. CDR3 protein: CASSVGGTRYEQYF. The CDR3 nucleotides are TGTGCCAGCAGCGTAGGCGGGACCCGATACGAGCAGTACTTC.

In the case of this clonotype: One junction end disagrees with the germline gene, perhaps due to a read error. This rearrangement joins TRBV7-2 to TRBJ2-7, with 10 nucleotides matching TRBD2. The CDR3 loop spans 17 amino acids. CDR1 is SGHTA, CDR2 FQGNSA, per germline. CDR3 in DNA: TGTGCCAGCAGCCCCGGGTGGCTAGCGGGAGTCATGGGCGAGCAGTGCTTC. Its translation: CASSPGWLAGVMGEQCF.

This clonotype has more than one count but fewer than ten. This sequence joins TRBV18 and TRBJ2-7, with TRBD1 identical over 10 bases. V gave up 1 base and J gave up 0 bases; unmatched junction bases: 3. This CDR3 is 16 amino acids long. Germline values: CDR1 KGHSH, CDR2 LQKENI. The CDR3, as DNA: TGTGCCAGCTCACCACTGGGACAGGGGACCTCCTACGAGCAGTACTTC. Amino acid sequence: CASSPLGQGTSYEQYF.

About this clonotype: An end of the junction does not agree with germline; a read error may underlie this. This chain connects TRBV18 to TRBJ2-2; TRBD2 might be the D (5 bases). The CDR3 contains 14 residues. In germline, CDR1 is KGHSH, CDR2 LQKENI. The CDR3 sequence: CVSSARAPGEELFF. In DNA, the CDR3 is TGTGTCAGCTCAGCGAGGGCCCCCGGCGAGGAGCTGTTTTTT.

CDR3 protein: CASIPSGSFYEQYF. The CDR3 DNA reads TGTGCCAGCATTCCTAGCGGGAGCTTCTACGAGCAGTACTTC. The chain couples TRBV28 to TRBJ2-7; 10 bases line up with TRBD2. The junction had 6 bases not matched to a gene; V was cut back by 7 bases and J by 3 bases. Germline values: CDR1 MDHEN, CDR2 SYDVKM. This CDR3 has 14 amino acids.

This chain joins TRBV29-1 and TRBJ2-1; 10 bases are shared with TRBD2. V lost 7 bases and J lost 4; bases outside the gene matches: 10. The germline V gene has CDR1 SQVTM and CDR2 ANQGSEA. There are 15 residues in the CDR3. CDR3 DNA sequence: TGCAGCGCCCTTGCGTGGACTAGCGGATACAATGAGCAGTTCTTC. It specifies CSALAWTSGYNEQFF.

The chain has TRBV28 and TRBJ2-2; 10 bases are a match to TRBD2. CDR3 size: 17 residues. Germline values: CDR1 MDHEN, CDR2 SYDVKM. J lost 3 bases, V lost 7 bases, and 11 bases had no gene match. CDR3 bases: TGTGCCAGCATCCTAGCGGGAGCGGTGGGACACACCGGGGAGCTGTTTTTT. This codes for CASILAGAVGHTGELFF.

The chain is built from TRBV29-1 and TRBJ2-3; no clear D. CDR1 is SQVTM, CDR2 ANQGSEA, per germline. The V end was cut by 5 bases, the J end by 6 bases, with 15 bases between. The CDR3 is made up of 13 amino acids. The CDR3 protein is CSVRRTTPDTQYF. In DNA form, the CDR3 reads TGCAGCGTTCGTCGGACCACCCCGGATACGCAGTATTTT.

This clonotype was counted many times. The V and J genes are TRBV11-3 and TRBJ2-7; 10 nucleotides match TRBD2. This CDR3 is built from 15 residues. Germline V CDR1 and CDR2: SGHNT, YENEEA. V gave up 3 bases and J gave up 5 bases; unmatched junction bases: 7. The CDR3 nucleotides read TGTGCCAGCAGCTTCGGTCTAGCGGGAGCTAACGAGCAGTACTTC. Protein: CASSFGLAGANEQYF. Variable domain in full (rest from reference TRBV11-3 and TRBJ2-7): EAGVVQSPRYKIIEKKQPVAFWCNPISGHNTLYWYLQNLGQGPELLIRYENEEAVDDSQLPKDRFSAERLKGVDSTLKIQPAELGDSAVYLCASSFGLAGANEQYFGPGTRLTVT.